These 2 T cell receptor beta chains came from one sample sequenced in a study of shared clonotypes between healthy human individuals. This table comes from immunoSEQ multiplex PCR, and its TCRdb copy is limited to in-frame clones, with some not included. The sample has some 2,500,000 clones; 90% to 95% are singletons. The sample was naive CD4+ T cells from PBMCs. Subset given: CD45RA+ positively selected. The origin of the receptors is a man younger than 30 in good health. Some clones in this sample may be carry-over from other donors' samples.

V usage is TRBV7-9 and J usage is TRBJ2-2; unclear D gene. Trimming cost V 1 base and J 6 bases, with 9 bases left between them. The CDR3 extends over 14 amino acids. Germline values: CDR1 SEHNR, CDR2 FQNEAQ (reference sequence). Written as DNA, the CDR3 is TGTGCCAGCAGCTTAGGACAAGGCGCCGGGGAGCTGTTTTTT. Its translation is CASSLGQGAGELFF.

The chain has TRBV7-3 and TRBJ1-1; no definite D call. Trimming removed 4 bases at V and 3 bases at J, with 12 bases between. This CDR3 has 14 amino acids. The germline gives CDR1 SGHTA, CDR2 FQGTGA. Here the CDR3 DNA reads TGTGCCAGCAGCTCATTAGCCCAGTACACTGAAGCTTTCTTT. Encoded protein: CASSSLAQYTEAFF.